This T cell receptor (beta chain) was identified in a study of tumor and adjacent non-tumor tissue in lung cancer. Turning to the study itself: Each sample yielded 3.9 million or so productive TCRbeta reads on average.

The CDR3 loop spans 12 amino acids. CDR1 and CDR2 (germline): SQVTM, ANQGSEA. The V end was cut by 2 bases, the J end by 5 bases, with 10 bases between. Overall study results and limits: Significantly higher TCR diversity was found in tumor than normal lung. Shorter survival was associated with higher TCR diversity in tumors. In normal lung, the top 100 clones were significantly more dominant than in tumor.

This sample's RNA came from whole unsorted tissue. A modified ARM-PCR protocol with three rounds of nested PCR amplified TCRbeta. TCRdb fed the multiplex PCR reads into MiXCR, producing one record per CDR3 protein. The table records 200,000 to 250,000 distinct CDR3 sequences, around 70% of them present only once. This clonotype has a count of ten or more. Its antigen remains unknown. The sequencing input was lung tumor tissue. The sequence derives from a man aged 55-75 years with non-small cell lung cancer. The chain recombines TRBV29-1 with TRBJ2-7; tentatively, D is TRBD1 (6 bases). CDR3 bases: TGCAGCGTTGAATTTGGGACAAACGAGCAGTACTTC. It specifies CSVEFGTNEQYF.